This TCR beta chain originates from a study of blood T cells in healthy people across ages. Overall study: About one barcoded beta molecule per two T cells was captured by template switching. Whole-study findings and limits: Versus aged donors, long-lived donors had higher diversity and more naive CD4+ cells. Observed TCR beta diversity per million T cells went down as age went up. This fall followed a roughly linear course with age.

Worth noting for this clonotype: Antigen: not known.

A J-beta primer mix and a sample-barcoded 5' primer were used in a second PCR of about 7 to 12 cycles. A 12-random-nucleotide template-switch adaptor tagged each cDNA molecule. In TCRdb, the 5' RACE reads were re-called with MiXCR into one record per CDR3 protein. The sample gives some 1,800,000 distinct CDR3 sequences, about 39% of which show up once; about 21% is in the top ten. The CDR3 contains 15 residues. The trim removed 3 bases at V and 8 bases at J, leaving 10 bases unmatched. Germline assignment: CDR1 DFQATT and CDR2 SNEGSKA (reference sequence). The chain couples TRBV20-1 to TRBJ2-3; 11 bases map to TRBD2. The TCR sequence derives from a human donor in good health. The specimen was blood. The CDR3 region is CSARGASGGYGTQYF. For the CDR3, the DNA is TGCAGTGCTAGGGGGGCTAGCGGGGGGTACGGTACGCAGTATTTT.